A single sample gave rise to the 22 T cell receptor beta chains below, sequenced in a study of PD-L1 blockade in urothelial cancer. The time point denotes: pretreatment peripheral blood. Clones were read by immunoSEQ multiplex PCR, and TCRdb kept only the in-frame ones, dropping some. The repertoire consists of 54,000 or so clones, with about four fifths occurring once and the leading ten covering about 1.2%. This specimen was PBMCs, taken around atezolizumab (anti-PD-L1) treatment. The receptors here all came from a man in his forties or fifties with urothelial cancer.

This chain links TRBV28 with TRBJ2-2; 9 bases align to TRBD1. The CDR3 loop spans 15 amino acids. Germline V gene data show CDR1 as MDHEN and CDR2 as SYDVKM. The trim removed 6 bases at V and 0 bases at J, leaving 2 bases unmatched. CDR3 DNA: TGTGCCAGCAGACAGGGGGCCCCGAACACCGGGGAGCTGTTTTTT. Translation gives CASRQGAPNTGELFF.

The CDR3 here is CASSQEGTNYEQYF. The CDR3 DNA sequence: TGCGCCAGCAGCCAAGAGGGGACAAATTACGAGCAGTACTTC. The chain recombines TRBV4-1 with TRBJ2-7; D perhaps matches TRBD1 (6 bases). CDR3 length equals 14 residues. The V gene lost 0 bases and the J gene lost 4 bases, with 10 bases spanning the gap. Germline assignment: CDR1 MGHRA and CDR2 YSYEKL.

The gene calls are TRBV9 and TRBJ1-2; weak D call: TRBD1 (6 bases). The germline CDR1 and CDR2 sequences are SGDLS and YYNGEE. V was clipped by 1 base and J by 8 bases, with 9 bases between them. This CDR3 has 12 amino acids. Here the CDR3 reads CASSVPGEGYTF. CDR3 sequence (DNA): TGTGCCAGCAGCGTACCAGGGGAAGGCTACACCTTC. Drawing the rest from reference TRBV9 and TRBJ1-2, the complete variable domain is DSGVTQTPKHLITATGQRVTLRCSPRSGDLSVYWYQQSLDQGLQFLIQYYNGEERAKGNILERFSAQQFPDLHSELNLSSLELGDSALYFCASSVPGEGYTFGSGTRLTVV.

In DNA form, the CDR3 reads TGTGCCAGCAGCTTGGCGTGGGGCCGGACAGATACGCAGTATTTT. This sequence encodes CASSLAWGRTDTQYF. The genes are TRBV5-4 and TRBJ2-3, with a tentative D call TRBD1 (5 bases). In germline, CDR1 is SGHNT, CDR2 YYREEE (reference sequence). V shed 0 bases and J shed 3 bases, with 11 bases lying between them. The CDR3 extends over 15 amino acids. The whole variable domain, remainder taken from reference TRBV5-4 and TRBJ2-3, is ETGVTQSPTHLIKTRGQQVTLRCSSQSGHNTVSWYQQALGQGPQFIFQYYREEENGRGNFPPRFSGLQFPNYSSELNVNALELDDSALYLCASSLAWGRTDTQYFGPGTRLTVL.

The genes are TRBV6-6 and TRBJ1-5, with TRBD1 matching over 9 bases. This CDR3 is built from 16 residues. Germline lookup yields CDR1 MNHNY and CDR2 SVGAGI (reference sequence). J was trimmed by 2 bases and V by 2 bases; bases with no gene match: 4. The CDR3 loop reads CASSYGRTGGNQPQHF. CDR3 DNA sequence: TGTGCCAGCAGTTACGGAAGGACAGGGGGCAATCAGCCCCAGCATTTT.

The V gene is TRBV5-6, the J gene TRBJ2-7; 7 positions agree with TRBD1. Germline V lookup: CDR1 SGHDT, CDR2 YYEEEE. Germline trimming cut 0 bases from V and 2 bases from J; bases unmatched to any gene: 5. This CDR3 has 15 amino acids. The CDR3: CASSLAPGGAYEQYF. In nucleotides, the CDR3 is TGTGCCAGCAGCTTGGCCCCAGGGGGAGCCTACGAGCAGTACTTC.

V usage is TRBV5-5 and J usage is TRBJ1-5; maybe TRBD1 (5 bases). With 5 bases removed from V and 6 bases from J, the gap between germline ends came to 21 bases. CDR1 SGHKS and CDR2 YYEKEE come from the germline V gene (reference sequence). The CDR3 spans 16 residues. In nucleotides, the CDR3 is TGTGCCAGCAGTCCCCAACAGGTGACGGGGGGTCAGCCCCAGCATTTT. This translates into CASSPQQVTGGQPQHF.

CDR3: CASSLQGGALYNEQFF. The CDR3, as DNA: TGCGCCAGCAGCTTGCAAGGAGGGGCTCTCTACAATGAGCAGTTCTTC. V and J are TRBV5-1 and TRBJ2-1; maybe TRBD2 (6 bases). V was shortened by 1 base and J by 3 bases, with 14 bases between the two germline ends. Per the germline V gene, CDR1 is SGHRS and CDR2 is YFSETQ. The CDR3 consists of 16 residues. Full variable domain (rest looked up from reference TRBV5-1 and TRBJ2-1): KAGVTQTPRYLIKTRGQQVTLSCSPISGHRSVSWYQQTPGQGLQFLFEYFSETQRNKGNFPGRFSGRQFSNSRSEMNVSTLELGDSALYLCASSLQGGALYNEQFFGPGTRLTVL.

This clone was seen more than once but under ten times. This chain links TRBV7-6 with TRBJ1-1; the D gene is possibly TRBD1 (5 bases). V lost 5 bases and J 6 bases, leaving 19 bases between the germline ends. Germline V gives CDR1 SGHVS, CDR2 FNYEAQ. CDR3 length: 15 residues. CDR3 sequence: CASSVSRAAGAEAFF. The DNA for the CDR3 is TGTGCCAGCAGCGTTAGCCGGGCCGCGGGGGCTGAAGCTTTCTTT.

The gene calls are TRBV19 and TRBJ2-7, with 7 bases aligning to TRBD1. The CDR3 loop spans 15 amino acids. Germline V CDR1 and CDR2: LNHDA, SQIVND (reference sequence). V shed 4 bases and J 4 bases; nucleotides not matched to a gene: 10. Here the CDR3 reads CASSKRQGLQYEQYF. As DNA, the CDR3 is TGTGCCAGTAGTAAACGACAGGGTTTACAATACGAGCAGTACTTC.

The chain joins TRBV27 to TRBJ2-1; 7 bases are a match to TRBD2. V lost 11 bases and J lost 4; bases outside the gene matches: 8. From germline, CDR1 is MNHEY and CDR2 SMNVEV (reference sequence). This CDR3 region has 13 residues. The CDR3: CALGGSSYNEQFF. CDR3 DNA sequence: TGTGCCCTAGGCGGGAGTTCGTACAATGAGCAGTTCTTC.

This clone was recorded a few times. V is TRBV7-6 and J is TRBJ1-5, with TRBD1 matching 10 bases. After removal of 1 base from V and 6 bases from J, the junction contained 9 bases not matched to a gene. The germline gives CDR1 SGHVS, CDR2 FNYEAQ. The CDR3 sequence is 17 residues long. The CDR3 region is CASSLGVGQGQGQPQHF. CDR3 DNA: TGTGCCAGCAGCTTAGGGGTGGGACAGGGGCAGGGTCAGCCCCAGCATTTT.

The chain has TRBV5-1 and TRBJ2-5; D is possibly TRBD1 (6 bases). This CDR3 has 13 residues. Germline V gene lookup returns CDR1 SGHRS and CDR2 YFSETQ. The V end was cut by 3 bases, the J end by 5 bases, with 11 bases between. CDR3 residues: CASSSGQRETQYF. In DNA, the CDR3 is TGCGCCAGCAGCTCCGGACAGAGGGAGACCCAGTACTTC.

The count of this clone is one. This rearrangement joins TRBV15 to TRBJ2-4; 7 bases line up with TRBD2. This CDR3 is built from 15 residues. The V segment lost 0 bases and the J segment 7 bases; nucleotides outside the gene matches: 6. Germline lookup yields CDR1 LNHNV and CDR2 YYDKDF (reference sequence). The CDR3 DNA follows: TGTGCCACCAGCAGAGAGGCGCCGCGGGGGAACATTCAGTACTTC. The encoded protein is CATSREAPRGNIQYF.

V and J are TRBV5-1 and TRBJ1-4, with 7 bases lining up with TRBD1. With 4 bases clipped from V and 6 bases from J, the junction kept 9 bases outside the gene matches. This CDR3 is 15 amino acids long. CDR1 and CDR2 from the germline V gene are SGHRS and YFSETQ. The CDR3 spells CASSRGGREDEKLFF. In nucleotides, the CDR3 is TGCGCCAGCAGCAGAGGGGGCAGGGAGGATGAAAAACTGTTTTTT.

The chain recombines TRBV19 with TRBJ2-7, with a weak D call TRBD1 (5 bases). Germline-derived CDR1 and CDR2 are LNHDA and SQIVND (reference sequence). This CDR3 is 15 amino acids long. V was pared by 5 bases and J by 2 bases, with 16 bases between. CDR3 in amino acids: CASSVQGGSAYEQYF. The CDR3 region has the DNA TGTGCCAGTAGTGTTCAGGGTGGATCGGCCTACGAGCAGTACTTC.

This chain joins TRBV9 and TRBJ2-1, with TRBD2 matching 9 bases. Unmatched junction bases numbered 10, after V lost 4 bases and J lost 8 bases. CDR1 and CDR2 from the germline V gene are SGDLS and YYNGEE. The CDR3 has 15 residues. The CDR3 bases are TGTGCCAGCAGCCCCCGTGATAGCGGGGGAGATGAGCAGTTCTTC. Protein sequence: CASSPRDSGGDEQFF.

The rearrangement links TRBV27 to TRBJ2-2; 7 nucleotides match TRBD2. Germline CDR1 MNHEY, CDR2 SMNVEV (reference sequence). Trimming cost V 5 bases and J 5 bases; bases outside gene matches: 5. The CDR3 is 14 residues long. CDR3 sequence reads: CASSAGVGTGELFF. CDR3 nucleotide sequence: TGTGCCAGCAGTGCGGGGGTGGGTACCGGGGAGCTGTTTTTT.

This chain links TRBV27 with TRBJ2-1; the match to TRBD2 covers 11 bases. In germline, CDR1 is MNHEY, CDR2 SMNVEV (reference sequence). The CDR3 totals 16 residues. V was clipped by 0 bases and J by 3 bases; unmatched bases: 1. The CDR3 is CASSLSSGRVYNEQFF. The CDR3 DNA reads as TGTGCCAGCAGTTTATCTAGCGGGAGGGTCTACAATGAGCAGTTCTTC.

V usage is TRBV15 and J usage is TRBJ2-1, with a possible D match to TRBD1 (5 bases). This CDR3 is built from 14 residues. Germline loops: CDR1 LNHNV, CDR2 YYDKDF (reference sequence). The V and J ends lost 4 bases and 7 bases respectively, with 14 bases between them. The CDR3 sequence: CATSTRQTGNEQFF. CDR3 nucleotide sequence: TGTGCCACCAGCACCCGACAGACTGGGAATGAGCAGTTCTTC.

With respect to this clone: One junction end disagrees with the germline gene, perhaps due to a read error. The chain links TRBV19 to TRBJ2-2; D perhaps matches TRBD2 (6 bases). The germline gives CDR1 LNHDA, CDR2 SQIVND (reference sequence). The CDR3 totals 19 residues. In DNA, the CDR3 is TGTGACAGTCAGACGGCTAGTTTAGTGCGGGGAGCGAACACCGGGGAGCTGTTTTTT. The encoded protein is CDSQTASLVRGANTGELFF. Complete variable domain (other parts from reference TRBV19 and TRBJ2-2): DGGITQSPKYLFRKEGQNVTLSCEQNLNHDAMYWYRQDPGQGLRLIYYSQIVNDFQKGDIAEGYSVSREKKESFPLTVTSAQKNPTAFYLCDSQTASLVRGANTGELFFGEGSRLTVL.

The V call is TRBV9, the J call TRBJ2-2, with 9 bases that match TRBD2. CDR1 and CDR2 (germline): SGDLS, YYNGEE. V was pared by 0 bases and J by 2 bases, with 8 bases of the junction left unmatched. This CDR3 contains 18 residues. CDR3 bases: TGTGCCAGCAGCGTAGGGGTAGCGGGGGTCCCAAACACCGGGGAGCTGTTTTTT. It translates to CASSVGVAGVPNTGELFF.